The source of this T cell receptor (beta chain) is a study of T cell changes during pregnancy in multiple sclerosis. CDR1 and CDR2 (germline): SGHAT, FQNNGV. V was clipped by 5 bases and J by 4 bases; unmatched bases: 6. The CDR3 runs 15 residues. This clone was counted only a few times. Here immunoSEQ multiplex PCR was the method, and the copy in TCRdb shows in-frame clones only, minus some. The sample holds tens of thousands of clones; 88% are singletons and the top ten take around 0.78%. The sample in question was CD4+ T cells from peripheral blood mononuclear cells, obtained in the first trimester of pregnancy. This receptor was taken from a female donor in good health, enrolled as a control in a pregnancy study. The chain uses TRBV11-2 and TRBJ2-3, with 10 bases that match TRBD2. CDR3 residues: CASSTAGGLSDTQYF. The CDR3 nucleotides read TGTGCCAGCAGCACAGCGGGGGGGCTGTCAGATACGCAGTATTTT.